This T cell receptor beta chain is from a study of shared clonotypes between healthy human individuals. The repertoire was sequenced with immunoSEQ multiplex PCR; TCRdb's copy has only in-frame clones and lacks some. This repertoire shows hundreds of thousands of clones, 55% to 85% found once; its top ten account for around 2%. Trimming cost V 4 bases and J 8 bases, with 14 bases left between them. This CDR3 contains 14 residues. The V gene's germline CDR1 is LNHDA and CDR2 SQIVND (reference sequence). The rearrangement uses TRBV19 and TRBJ1-4, with a weak D call TRBD1 (6 bases). Sequencing was carried out using memory CD4+ T cells sorted from blood. Subset in this sample: CD45RA-negative fraction. The TCR sequence derives from a woman aged 25 to 39 in good health. The CDR3 bases are TGTGCCAGTAGTACCCAGCGGGGGGCCGAAAAACTGTTTTTT. This encodes CASSTQRGAEKLFF.